Below are 12 T cell receptor beta chains sequenced from a single sample in a study of blood T cell repertoires in COVID-19. Profiling relied on immunoSEQ multiplex PCR, and the TCRdb table lists in-frame clones only, not all of them. The sample includes approximately 100,000 clones, roughly 90% of them seen just once. The sequenced sample consisted of peripheral blood. The receptors shown here come from a human donor with acute or convalescent COVID-19. The donor label of this sample is uncertain.

The CDR3 loop reads CASSLGLAGTNTGELFF. The CDR3 bases are TGCGCCAGCAGCTTGGGACTAGCGGGAACGAACACCGGGGAGCTGTTTTTT. This chain links TRBV5-1 with TRBJ2-2, with 11 positions matching TRBD2. Trimming took 0 bases from V and 0 from J; bases not matched to a gene: 1. The germline CDR1 and CDR2 sequences are SGHRS and YFSETQ. This CDR3 has 17 residues.

This clone has only a few counts. Here the CDR3 DNA reads TGCGCCAGCAGTATCCCCGGGACTTCCCATGAGCAGTTCTTC. Translation: CASSIPGTSHEQFF. The chain uses TRBV10-1 and TRBJ2-1, with D possibly matching TRBD2 (6 bases). The CDR3 spans 14 residues. V lost 5 bases and J lost 8, with 16 bases in between. The germline V gene encodes CDR1 WNHNN and CDR2 SYGVQD (reference sequence).

This clone was counted only a few times. J is TRBJ2-1 and V is TRBV5-6, with 12 bases fitting TRBD1. Germline V gives CDR1 SGHDT, CDR2 YYEEEE. V gave up 0 bases and J gave up 10 bases; unmatched junction bases: 5. The CDR3 covers 15 residues. CDR3 bases: TGTGCCAGCAGCTTGGGGGACAGGGGGCTAGGAGAGCAGTTCTTC. Residues: CASSLGDRGLGEQFF.

The chain uses TRBV6-5 and TRBJ2-3, with 9 bases matching TRBD2. V trimming: 4 bases; J trimming: 4 bases; junction bases outside the gene matches: 9. The germline CDR1 and CDR2 sequences are MNHEY and SVGAGI. The CDR3 consists of 16 residues. CDR3 sequence (DNA): TGTGCCAGCAGTTCGAGTAGCGGGAGTTCCGCAGATACGCAGTATTTT. This encodes CASSSSSGSSADTQYF.

The chain recombines TRBV5-1 with TRBJ2-5; 13 bases are shared with TRBD2. Germline trimming cut 2 bases from V and 4 bases from J; bases unmatched to any gene: 2. The CDR3 is 15 residues long. From germline, CDR1 is SGHRS and CDR2 YFSETQ. The DNA for the CDR3 is TGCGCCAGCAGCTTACTAGCGGGGGGGCCAGAGACCCAGTACTTC. Its protein is CASSLLAGGPETQYF.

The CDR3 DNA reads as TGTGCCAGCATTACCCAGGGGGCACGAGGTACTGAAGCTTTCTTT. Amino acids: CASITQGARGTEAFF. The V and J genes are TRBV28 and TRBJ1-1; TRBD1 aligns across 8 bases. This CDR3 is built from 15 residues. V lost 7 bases and J lost 5; bases outside the gene matches: 12. Germline CDR1 reads MDHEN; CDR2 reads SYDVKM.

In DNA form, the CDR3 reads TGTGCCAGCAGTGGAACCGGGACAGAAGAGACCCAGTACTTC. Residues: CASSGTGTEETQYF. The chain uses TRBV2 and TRBJ2-5, with TRBD1 identical over 7 bases. CDR3 length equals 14 residues. Germline values: CDR1 SNHLY, CDR2 FYNNEI. V gave up 4 bases and J gave up 3 bases; unmatched junction bases: 5.

The rearrangement links TRBV2 to TRBJ2-1, with D unclear. V shed 8 bases and J shed 4 bases, with 15 bases lying between them. Germline values: CDR1 SNHLY, CDR2 FYNNEI. The CDR3 covers 14 residues. The CDR3 region has the DNA TGTGCCAGCGAGGAGCCCATGATATACAATGAGCAGTTCTTC. This gives the protein CASEEPMIYNEQFF.

J is TRBJ2-3 and V is TRBV5-4; TRBD2 aligns across 11 bases. This CDR3 is 16 amino acids long. Germline assignment: CDR1 SGHNT and CDR2 YYREEE (reference sequence). V trimming: 4 bases; J trimming: 3 bases; junction bases outside the gene matches: 7. Here the CDR3 reads CASSPKLAGVTDTQYF. CDR3 bases: TGTGCCAGCAGCCCAAAACTAGCGGGAGTAACAGATACGCAGTATTTT. Based on the CDR3 plus reference TRBV5-4 and TRBJ2-3, the full variable domain is ETGVTQSPTHLIKTRGQQVTLRCSSQSGHNTVSWYQQALGQGPQFIFQYYREEENGRGNFPPRFSGLQFPNYSSELNVNALELDDSALYLCASSPKLAGVTDTQYFGPGTRLTVL.

The V gene is TRBV7-9, the J gene TRBJ2-1; 9 nucleotides line up with TRBD1. CDR1 is SEHNR and CDR2 is FQNEAQ in the germline V gene (reference sequence). V shed 3 bases and J 3 bases; nucleotides not matched to a gene: 12. This CDR3 is built from 18 residues. Written as DNA, the CDR3 is TGTGCCAGCAGCTTTGGGACAGGGTCGAGTTTTTACTACAATGAGCAGTTCTTC. It codes for CASSFGTGSSFYYNEQFF.

A few counts support this clone. The V and J genes are TRBV12-5 and TRBJ2-7, with TRBD2 as a possible D gene (5 bases). The V gene's germline CDR1 is LGHNT and CDR2 FRNRAP. CDR3 length: 17 amino acids. The V gene lost 0 bases and the J gene lost 0 bases, with 15 bases spanning the gap. This CDR3 is CASGLVLGLALSYEQYF. The CDR3 region has the DNA TGTGCTAGTGGTTTGGTACTCGGCCTAGCTCTCTCCTACGAGCAGTACTTC.

This sequence joins TRBV6-2 or TRBV6-3 and TRBJ2-7, with 7 bases matching TRBD2. Germline CDR1 is MNHEY and CDR2 is SVGEGT. The CDR3 has 16 residues. V was clipped by 4 bases and J by 3 bases; unmatched bases: 12. CDR3: CASSWREPILGYEQYF. The CDR3 nucleotides read TGTGCCAGCAGTTGGCGGGAGCCCATTCTAGGCTACGAGCAGTACTTC.